The next 18 T cell receptor beta chains were all read from a single sample in a study of CD8+ T cells in alopecia areata. RNA extraction and reverse transcription yielded cDNA as sequencing template. Only in-frame clones appear in the TCRdb table, and some are missing; sequencing was by immunoSEQ multiplex PCR. The sample lists 110,000 to 150,000 clones; 51% were seen once. Source: CD4+ T cells sorted from blood, taken at week 0. These receptor sequences come from a human donor with alopecia areata.

The J gene is TRBJ2-7, the V gene TRBV19, with TRBD2 as a possible D gene (6 bases). This CDR3 has 13 residues. The V and J ends lost 8 bases and 2 bases respectively, with 13 bases between them. Germline V gene sequence: CDR1 LNHDA, CDR2 SQIVND (reference sequence). CDR3 amino acids: CASAGGGAYEQYF. DNA of the CDR3: TGTGCCAGTGCAGGAGGAGGGGCCTACGAGCAGTACTTC.

The gene calls are TRBV29-1 and TRBJ2-3; no firm D call. The CDR3 extends over 11 amino acids. From germline, CDR1 is SQVTM and CDR2 ANQGSEA. V was trimmed by 3 bases and J by 5 bases, leaving 6 bases between them. This chain's CDR3 is CSVDLEDTQYF. In DNA, the CDR3 is TGCAGCGTTGATCTTGAAGATACGCAGTATTTT.

J is TRBJ2-7 and V is TRBV7-2; TRBD2 is a possible D gene (6 bases). Between the trimmed V and J ends, which lost 1 base and 2 bases, there was a span of 12 bases. The germline V gene encodes CDR1 SGHTA and CDR2 FQGNSA. The CDR3 has 15 residues. DNA of the CDR3: TGTGCCAGCAGCTTAGGTAGCGGTCCCGCCTACGAGCAGTACTTC. The encoded protein is CASSLGSGPAYEQYF.

This rearrangement joins TRBV29-1 to TRBJ2-3; D not certain. CDR3 length equals 11 residues. The germline CDR1 and CDR2 sequences are SQVTM and ANQGSEA. The V end was cut by 6 bases, the J end by 2 bases, with 6 bases between. CDR3 sequence reads: CSVLVTDTQYF. The CDR3 nucleotides read TGCAGCGTCTTAGTCACAGATACGCAGTATTTT.

The J gene is TRBJ2-1, the V gene TRBV29-1; D gene uncertain. Trimming took 6 bases from V and 2 from J, leaving 20 bases between them. This CDR3 has 16 amino acids. CDR1 and CDR2 (germline): SQVTM, ANQGSEA. Here the CDR3 reads CSVRPRTSPTYNEQFF. The CDR3 DNA reads as TGCAGCGTCCGCCCAAGGACCTCCCCGACCTACAATGAGCAGTTCTTC.

Points on this clone: Other DNA sequences from this sample encode an identical CDR3 as well. V and J are TRBV27 and TRBJ2-3; D is unclear. V lost 4 bases to trimming and J lost 3 bases, with 2 bases between them. The germline gives CDR1 MNHEY, CDR2 SMNVEV (reference sequence). The length of the CDR3 is 11 residues. The chain's CDR3 is CASSSTDTQYF. The CDR3, as DNA: TGTGCCAGCAGTTCGACAGATACGCAGTATTTT.

The CDR3 reads CASCLAGQETQYF. CDR3 in DNA: TGCGCCAGCTGCCTAGCGGGCCAAGAGACCCAGTACTTC. This sequence joins TRBV5-1 and TRBJ2-5; 8 nucleotides align to TRBD2. Trimming took 7 bases from V and 1 from J; bases not matched to a gene: 3. The CDR3 runs 13 residues. Germline V gene lookup returns CDR1 SGHRS and CDR2 YFSETQ.

This clone has more than one count but fewer than ten. The CDR3: CAWKRGLRYEQYF. CDR3 bases: TGTGCCTGGAAGAGGGGGCTTCGGTACGAGCAGTACTTC. V is TRBV30 and J is TRBJ2-7, with 7 nucleotides matching TRBD1. There are 13 residues in the CDR3. Losses at the gene ends were 4 bases for V and 4 bases for J; bases not matched to a gene: 7. Germline V gene sequence: CDR1 GTSNPN, CDR2 SVGIG (reference sequence).

The chain employs TRBV7-9 and TRBJ2-1; D unresolved. Deletions cut 5 bases from V and 4 bases from J, with 12 bases between. The germline gives CDR1 SEHNR, CDR2 FQNEAQ (reference sequence). CDR3 length equals 14 residues. CDR3 sequence reads: CASSPHPRYNEQFF. In DNA form, the CDR3 reads TGTGCCAGCAGCCCCCACCCACGATACAATGAGCAGTTCTTC.

This clone was observed a handful of times. The chain joins TRBV29-1 to TRBJ2-2; D tentatively reads TRBD1 or TRBD2 (5 bases each). The length of the CDR3 is 14 residues. The germline gives CDR1 SQVTM, CDR2 ANQGSEA. The V and J ends lost 1 base and 5 bases respectively, with 11 bases between them. The CDR3 loop is CSVEGGSQTGELFF. The CDR3 nucleotides are TGCAGCGTTGAAGGGGGGAGTCAGACCGGGGAGCTGTTTTTT.

This chain's CDR3 is CSVGSRGPADTQYF. The CDR3 bases are TGCAGCGTTGGGTCCCGAGGGCCGGCAGATACGCAGTATTTT. This chain links TRBV29-1 with TRBJ2-3; D is perhaps TRBD2 (5 bases). This CDR3 region has 14 residues. V shed 4 bases and J shed 4 bases, with 15 bases lying between them. Germline-derived CDR1 and CDR2 are SQVTM and ANQGSEA.

This chain connects TRBV7-2 to TRBJ2-1; tentative D call: TRBD2 (6 bases). Trimming pared 5 bases from V and 2 bases from J, leaving 13 bases between. CDR1 and CDR2 (germline): SGHTA, FQGNSA. CDR3 length equals 15 residues. The CDR3: CASSTSSVAYNEQFF. CDR3 sequence (DNA): TGTGCCAGCAGCACGTCTAGCGTAGCCTACAATGAGCAGTTCTTC.

This clone occurred a few times. This chain uses TRBV7-2 with TRBJ2-3; 10 nucleotides match TRBD2. Germline V CDR1 and CDR2: SGHTA, FQGNSA. CDR3 size: 18 residues. V gave up 1 base and J gave up 2 bases; unmatched junction bases: 9. This chain's CDR3 is CASSLEGSGRAYTDTQYF. CDR3 coding DNA: TGTGCCAGCAGCTTAGAGGGCAGCGGGAGGGCCTACACAGATACGCAGTATTTT.

The genes are TRBV5-4 and TRBJ1-1, with D uncertain. The germline V gene has CDR1 SGHNT and CDR2 YYREEE (reference sequence). V dropped 7 bases and J dropped 4 bases, with 8 bases sitting between them. The CDR3 contains 11 residues. CDR3 nucleotide sequence: TGTGCCAGCGGAGCCCCCACTGAAGCTTTCTTT. It encodes CASGAPTEAFF.

In this sample, this clone turned up a few times. V and J are TRBV28 and TRBJ2-5; 9 bases match TRBD2. The V segment lost 6 bases and the J segment 8 bases; nucleotides outside the gene matches: 10. Germline loops: CDR1 MDHEN, CDR2 SYDVKM. The CDR3 has 14 amino acids. The CDR3 loop is CASRREGRRGTQYF. The CDR3 nucleotides are TGTGCCAGCAGGCGGGAGGGCCGGAGAGGCACCCAGTACTTC. Full variable domain (rest looked up from reference TRBV28 and TRBJ2-5): DVKVTQSSRYLVKRTGEKVFLECVQDMDHENMFWYRQDPGLGLRLIYFSYDVKMKEKGDIPEGYSVSREKKERFSLILESASTNQTSMYLCASRREGRRGTQYFGPGTRLLVL.

The genes are TRBV25-1 and TRBJ1-2; no definite D call. The CDR3 extends over 13 amino acids. The V end lost 6 bases, the J end lost 4 bases, and 12 bases lay between the germline ends. Germline-derived CDR1 and CDR2 are MGHDK and SYGVNS. The chain's CDR3 is CASSAQDIYGYTF. The CDR3 nucleotides read TGTGCCAGCAGCGCGCAAGACATCTATGGCTACACCTTC.

The J gene is TRBJ1-4, the V gene TRBV29-1; TRBD1 matches 7 bases. The CDR3 has 13 amino acids. Germline V lookup: CDR1 SQVTM, CDR2 ANQGSEA. V shed 6 bases, J shed 4 bases, and the junction held 5 bases outside the gene matches. CDR3: CSVLRGSNEKLFF. Here the CDR3 DNA reads TGCAGCGTCCTCAGGGGGAGTAATGAAAAACTGTTTTTT.

V is TRBV11-3 and J is TRBJ2-7; D is possibly TRBD1 (5 bases). The CDR3 is 13 amino acids. The V end was cut by 4 bases, the J end by 2 bases, with 9 bases between. Germline values: CDR1 SGHNT, CDR2 YENEEA. This CDR3 reads CASSSDRAYEQYF. CDR3 nucleotide sequence: TGTGCCAGCAGCTCTGACAGAGCCTACGAGCAGTACTTC.